The clone carrying this TCR beta chain was picked up many times. The antigen remains unidentified. TCRdb recomputed calls from the reads with MiXCR, one row per CDR3 protein. The sample records 300,000 to 400,000 distinct CDR3 sequences, almost 30% being singletons. Trimming stripped 0 bases from V and 3 bases from J, with 21 bases between. The CDR3 consists of 19 residues. Looked up from germline, CDR1 is SGHRS and CDR2 is YFSETQ. The data originate from a study of T cell repertoires in cytomegalovirus infection. Study background: Public TCR beta signatures were indicative of both CMV infection and a matching HLA type.

Sequenced material: cultured PBMCs, taken from culture after CMV antigen stimulation. V and J are TRBV5-1 and TRBJ2-2, with a weak D call TRBD2 (6 bases). The TCR sequence derives from a human donor in good health (CMV status not recorded). Some clones in this sample may be carry-over from other donors' samples. The CDR3 is CASSLERGQLSGDTGELFF. In DNA form, the CDR3 reads TGCGCCAGCAGCTTGGAAAGGGGTCAGCTTAGCGGCGACACCGGGGAGCTGTTTTTT.